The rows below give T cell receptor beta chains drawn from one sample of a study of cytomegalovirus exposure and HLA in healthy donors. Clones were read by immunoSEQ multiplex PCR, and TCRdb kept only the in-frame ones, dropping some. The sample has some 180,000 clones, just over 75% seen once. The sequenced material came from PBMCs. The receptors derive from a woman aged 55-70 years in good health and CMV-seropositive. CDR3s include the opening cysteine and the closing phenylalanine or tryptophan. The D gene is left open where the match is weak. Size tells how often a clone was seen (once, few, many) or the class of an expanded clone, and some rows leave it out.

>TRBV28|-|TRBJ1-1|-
CASSLLLSVNEAFF
TGTGCCAGCAGTTTGTTGTTGTCAGTCAATGAAGCTTTCTTT
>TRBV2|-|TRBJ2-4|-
CASSETGVAKNIQYF
TGTGCCAGCAGTGAAACCGGTGTGGCCAAAAACATTCAGTACTTC
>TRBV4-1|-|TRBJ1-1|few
CASSQDQGGVEAFF
TGCGCCAGCAGCCAAGATCAAGGCGGGGTTGAAGCTTTCTTT
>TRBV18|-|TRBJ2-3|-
CASSPGRTDTQYF
TGTGCCAGCTCACCAGGGAGGACAGATACGCAGTATTTT
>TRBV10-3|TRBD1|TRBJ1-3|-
CAIAGQGAGNTIYF
TGTGCCATCGCTGGACAGGGGGCTGGAAACACCATATATTTT
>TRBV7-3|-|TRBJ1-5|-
CASSLQGNQPQHF
TGTGCCAGCAGCTTACAGGGTAATCAGCCCCAGCATTTT
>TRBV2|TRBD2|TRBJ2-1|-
CASSENGGLYNEQFF
TGTGCCAGCAGTGAAAACGGGGGACTATACAATGAGCAGTTCTTC
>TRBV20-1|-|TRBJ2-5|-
CSARQGETQYF
TGCAGTGCTAGACAGGGTGAGACCCAGTACTTC
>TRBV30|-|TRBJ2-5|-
CACRGRETQYF
TGTGCCTGTCGGGGGAGGGAGACCCAGTACTTC
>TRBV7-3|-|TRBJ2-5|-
CASGRGGRQETQYF
TGTGCCAGCGGGAGAGGGGGAAGACAAGAGACCCAGTACTTC